This T cell receptor (beta chain) was captured in a study of control samples from healthy donors and cancer patients. The CDR3 is made up of 16 amino acids. Germline V lookup: CDR1 KGHSH, CDR2 LQKENI. Between the trimmed V and J ends, which lost 0 bases and 4 bases, there was a span of 15 bases. Profiling relied on immunoSEQ multiplex PCR, and the TCRdb table lists in-frame clones only, not all of them. The sample lists roughly 50,000 clones; approximately 90% were seen once. The sequence came from a man younger than 40 with colorectal cancer. The material sequenced was PBMCs. The J gene is TRBJ1-1, the V gene TRBV18, with D maybe TRBD1 (6 bases). The chain's CDR3 is CASSPPSLPRGTEAFF. The CDR3 DNA follows: TGTGCCAGCTCACCACCGTCCCTCCCCAGGGGCACTGAAGCTTTCTTT.